This T cell receptor (beta chain) was captured in a study of blood T cells in healthy people across ages. Samples each had at least 5 micrograms of total RNA extracted. This clonotype occurred a few times. Its antigen is not known. The germline V gene has CDR1 SEHNR and CDR2 FQNEAQ (reference sequence). The V gene lost 2 bases and the J gene lost 2 bases, with 12 bases spanning the gap. CDR3 length: 15 amino acids. Primers used in a second PCR of roughly 6 to 12 cycles were a sample-barcoded 5' primer and a J-beta primer mix. TCRdb fed the 5' RACE reads into MiXCR, producing one record per CDR3 protein. The sample yields roughly 1,800,000 distinct CDR3 sequences, about 49% seen once. Study conclusions and caveats: Per million T cells, TCR beta diversity dropped roughly linearly as age increased. The study lacked donor CMV status, which possibly confounded expanded clonotype changes.

This receptor was taken from a middle-aged woman in good health. This chain joins TRBV7-9 and TRBJ1-2; D not resolved. Sequenced: blood. The CDR3 coding sequence is TGTGCCAGCAGCTTAAGTTGGGAGAGGAACTATGGCTACACCTTC. This gives the protein CASSLSWERNYGYTF.